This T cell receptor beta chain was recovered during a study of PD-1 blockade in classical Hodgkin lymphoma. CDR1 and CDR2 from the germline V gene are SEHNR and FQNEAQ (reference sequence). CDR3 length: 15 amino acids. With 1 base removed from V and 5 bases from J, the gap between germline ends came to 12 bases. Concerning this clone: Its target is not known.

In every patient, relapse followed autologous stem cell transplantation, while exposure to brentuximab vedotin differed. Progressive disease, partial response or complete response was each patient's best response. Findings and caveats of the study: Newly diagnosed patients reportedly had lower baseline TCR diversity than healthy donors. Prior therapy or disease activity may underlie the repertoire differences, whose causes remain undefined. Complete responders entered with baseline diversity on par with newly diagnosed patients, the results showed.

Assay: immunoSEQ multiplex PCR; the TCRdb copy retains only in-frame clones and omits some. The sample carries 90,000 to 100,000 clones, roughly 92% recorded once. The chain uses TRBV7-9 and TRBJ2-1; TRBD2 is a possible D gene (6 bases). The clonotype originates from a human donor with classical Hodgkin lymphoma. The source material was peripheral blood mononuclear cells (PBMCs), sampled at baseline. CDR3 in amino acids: CASSLVGRTNNEQFF. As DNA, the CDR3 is TGTGCCAGCAGCTTAGTAGGGAGGACCAACAATGAGCAGTTCTTC.